The clone carrying this TCR beta chain was detected only a few times. Its target is not known. The PCR used 60 Vbeta and 13 Jbeta primers. Profiling relied on immunoSEQ multiplex PCR, and the TCRdb table lists in-frame clones only, not all of them. This table has about 85,000 clones, around 77% appearing once. This sample stems from a study of cytomegalovirus exposure and HLA in healthy donors. Regarding the study as a whole: The study put 150 to 200 TCR beta chains on its list as cytomegalovirus-associated. The classifier was said to identify cytomegalovirus status with high specificity and sensitivity.

Germline values: CDR1 WSHSY, CDR2 SAAADI. V was shortened by 2 bases and J by 1 base, with 11 bases between the two germline ends. The CDR3 totals 15 residues. Sequenced: PBMCs. The receptor's source is a boy younger than 18 in good health and CMV-seronegative. The genes are TRBV10-2 and TRBJ1-1, with a possible D match to TRBD1 (5 bases). This CDR3 reads CASSEAGVGNTEAFF. In DNA form, the CDR3 reads TGCGCCAGCAGTGAGGCGGGGGTAGGGAACACTGAAGCTTTCTTT.